This TCR beta chain was captured by sequencing in a study of blood T cell repertoires in COVID-19. Study background: The samples span acute and convalescent COVID-19 from the United States, Italy and Spain. PBMCs, B-cell-depleted T cells, or T cells were the source of the cDNA or gDNA that made up the material.

CDR1 and CDR2 from the germline V gene are GTSNPN and SVGIG (reference sequence). V lost 0 bases and J lost 0, with 8 bases in between. The CDR3 extends over 15 amino acids. Study processing details: Cell counts per sample came from amplifying reference gene primers. Assay: immunoSEQ multiplex PCR; the TCRdb copy retains only in-frame clones and omits some. D and trimming were read from the DNA, whereas the V and J calls and clone size are those reported in that table. Counted here are 200,000 to 250,000 clones, 89% occurring once; the ten biggest clones make up 5.5% to 8%. The chain has TRBV30 and TRBJ1-4, with a possible D match to TRBD1 (5 bases). This clonotype was sampled from a man aged 55 to 70 who had recovered from COVID-19. Sequenced: peripheral blood. CDR3 in amino acids: CAWSVRGATNEKLFF. CDR3 bases: TGTGCCTGGAGTGTTCGGGGGGCAACTAATGAAAAACTGTTTTTT. Filled out from reference TRBV30 and TRBJ1-4, the complete variable domain reads SQTIHQWPATLVQPVGSPLSLECTVEGTSNPNLYWYRQAAGRGLQLLFYSVGIGQISSEVPQNLSASRPQDRQFILSSKKLLLSDSGFYLCAWSVRGATNEKLFFGSGTQLSVL.